The next 9 T cell receptor beta chains were all read from a single sample in a study of T cell responses to AZD1222 COVID-19 vaccine (dated by TCRdb to the early 2020s). Libraries were constructed by the immunoSEQ multiplex PCR assay. TCRdb took this table from immuneACCESS and kept in-frame rearrangements with V and J called. Such tables lack part of the clones; where checked against another copy, unresolved V genes explain under half of the gap, and the rest is unexplained. The sample table contains roughly 120,000 clones; only one count was recorded for over 75% of them. 3.9% of the sample rests with the top ten. Taken with the paper, the label for time point translates to: baseline before first vaccination. Explained via the paper, the treatment or condition label denotes: meningococcal conjugate vaccine given as trial control. The sequencing used peripheral blood, collected on day 0 of MenACWY control vaccination. The receptors derive from an adult in good health.

The V gene is TRBV18, the J gene TRBJ2-3, with TRBD1 as a possible D gene (5 bases). V was shortened by 3 bases and J by 1 base, with 14 bases between the two germline ends. Germline loops: CDR1 KGHSH, CDR2 LQKENI. CDR3 length: 16 amino acids. The CDR3 is CASSPTRAGRTDTQYF. The CDR3 nucleotides are TGTGCCAGCTCACCTACCAGGGCAGGGCGCACAGATACGCAGTATTTT. The full variable domain, completed using reference TRBV18 and TRBJ2-3, is NAGVMQNPRHLVRRRGQEARLRCSPMKGHSHVYWYRQLPEEGLKFMVYLQKENIIDESGMPKERFSAEFPKEGPSILRIQQVVRGDSAAYFCASSPTRAGRTDTQYFGPGTRLTVL.

The rearrangement uses TRBV4-3 and TRBJ2-5; D not certain. CDR1 is LGHNA and CDR2 is YSLEER in the germline V gene. This CDR3 has 17 residues. The ends were cut back, 1 base at V and 1 base at J, with 16 bases in the middle. CDR3 protein: CASSQGRTVVTQETQYF. In nucleotides, the CDR3 is TGCGCCAGCAGCCAAGGCCGGACGGTTGTCACCCAAGAGACCCAGTACTTC.

In this sample, this clone turned up a few times. This chain uses TRBV6-4 with TRBJ2-3; weak D call: TRBD1 (5 bases). The CDR3 is 13 residues long. Germline V CDR1 and CDR2: MRHNA, SNTAGT. V lost 6 bases, J lost 6 bases, and 13 bases lay in between. CDR3 in amino acids: CASSADSHDTQYF. In nucleotides, the CDR3 is TGTGCCAGCAGCGCCGACAGTCACGATACGCAGTATTTT.

J is TRBJ1-4 and V is TRBV3-1 (or the pseudogene TRBV3-2); D remains ambiguous. V was trimmed by 1 base and J by 0 bases, leaving 3 bases between them. CDR1 and CDR2 (germline): LGHDT, YNNKEL (reference sequence). This CDR3 region has 14 residues. CDR3 in DNA: TGTGCCAGCAGCCAAGGCCCAACTAATGAAAAACTGTTTTTT. The encoded protein is CASSQGPTNEKLFF.

The chain combines TRBV28 with TRBJ2-5; no firm D call. Germline V gives CDR1 MDHEN, CDR2 SYDVKM. V was clipped by 3 bases and J by 10 bases, with 9 bases between them. CDR3 size: 11 residues. The CDR3 protein is CASSFGPHQYF. The CDR3 DNA follows: TGTGCCAGCAGTTTTGGGCCTCACCAGTACTTC.

The chain employs TRBV3-1 (or the pseudogene TRBV3-2) and TRBJ1-1; 8 bases agree with TRBD1. This CDR3 contains 14 residues. Germline CDR1 LGHDT, CDR2 YNNKEL (reference sequence). After removal of 1 base from V and 6 bases from J, the junction contained 4 bases not matched to a gene. The CDR3 here is CASSQGSDRAEAFF. The DNA of the CDR3 is TGTGCCAGCAGCCAAGGCTCGGACAGGGCTGAAGCTTTCTTT.

The chain's CDR3 is CASTRDGGEQVVTQYF. CDR3 bases: TGTGCCAGCACCAGAGATGGCGGTGAACAGGTTGTTACGCAGTATTTT. This chain joins TRBV7-8 and TRBJ2-3; D is possibly TRBD1 (5 bases). Per germline, CDR1 SGHVS and CDR2 FQNEAQ. The V end was cut by 7 bases, the J end by 8 bases, with 25 bases between. CDR3 length: 16 residues.

This clone has only a few counts. The chain joins TRBV3-1 (or the pseudogene TRBV3-2) to TRBJ1-5, with D possibly TRBD1 on 5 matching bases. CDR1 LGHDT and CDR2 YNNKEL come from the germline V gene (reference sequence). The CDR3 is made up of 14 amino acids. The germline V and J ends were trimmed by 1 base and 6 bases, with 10 bases remaining between them. CDR3 in DNA: TGTGCCAGCAGCCAAGTCAGGGCTACTCAGCCCCAGCATTTT. Translation gives CASSQVRATQPQHF.

The chain carries TRBV4-3 and TRBJ1-6; the D gene is possibly TRBD1 (5 bases). The CDR3 runs to 14 residues. Looked up from germline, CDR1 is LGHNA and CDR2 is YSLEER. Deletions cut 3 bases from V and 6 bases from J, with 9 bases between. The CDR3 sequence: CASSHTGFNSPLHF. CDR3 nucleotides: TGCGCCAGCAGCCATACAGGTTTTAATTCACCCCTCCACTTT.